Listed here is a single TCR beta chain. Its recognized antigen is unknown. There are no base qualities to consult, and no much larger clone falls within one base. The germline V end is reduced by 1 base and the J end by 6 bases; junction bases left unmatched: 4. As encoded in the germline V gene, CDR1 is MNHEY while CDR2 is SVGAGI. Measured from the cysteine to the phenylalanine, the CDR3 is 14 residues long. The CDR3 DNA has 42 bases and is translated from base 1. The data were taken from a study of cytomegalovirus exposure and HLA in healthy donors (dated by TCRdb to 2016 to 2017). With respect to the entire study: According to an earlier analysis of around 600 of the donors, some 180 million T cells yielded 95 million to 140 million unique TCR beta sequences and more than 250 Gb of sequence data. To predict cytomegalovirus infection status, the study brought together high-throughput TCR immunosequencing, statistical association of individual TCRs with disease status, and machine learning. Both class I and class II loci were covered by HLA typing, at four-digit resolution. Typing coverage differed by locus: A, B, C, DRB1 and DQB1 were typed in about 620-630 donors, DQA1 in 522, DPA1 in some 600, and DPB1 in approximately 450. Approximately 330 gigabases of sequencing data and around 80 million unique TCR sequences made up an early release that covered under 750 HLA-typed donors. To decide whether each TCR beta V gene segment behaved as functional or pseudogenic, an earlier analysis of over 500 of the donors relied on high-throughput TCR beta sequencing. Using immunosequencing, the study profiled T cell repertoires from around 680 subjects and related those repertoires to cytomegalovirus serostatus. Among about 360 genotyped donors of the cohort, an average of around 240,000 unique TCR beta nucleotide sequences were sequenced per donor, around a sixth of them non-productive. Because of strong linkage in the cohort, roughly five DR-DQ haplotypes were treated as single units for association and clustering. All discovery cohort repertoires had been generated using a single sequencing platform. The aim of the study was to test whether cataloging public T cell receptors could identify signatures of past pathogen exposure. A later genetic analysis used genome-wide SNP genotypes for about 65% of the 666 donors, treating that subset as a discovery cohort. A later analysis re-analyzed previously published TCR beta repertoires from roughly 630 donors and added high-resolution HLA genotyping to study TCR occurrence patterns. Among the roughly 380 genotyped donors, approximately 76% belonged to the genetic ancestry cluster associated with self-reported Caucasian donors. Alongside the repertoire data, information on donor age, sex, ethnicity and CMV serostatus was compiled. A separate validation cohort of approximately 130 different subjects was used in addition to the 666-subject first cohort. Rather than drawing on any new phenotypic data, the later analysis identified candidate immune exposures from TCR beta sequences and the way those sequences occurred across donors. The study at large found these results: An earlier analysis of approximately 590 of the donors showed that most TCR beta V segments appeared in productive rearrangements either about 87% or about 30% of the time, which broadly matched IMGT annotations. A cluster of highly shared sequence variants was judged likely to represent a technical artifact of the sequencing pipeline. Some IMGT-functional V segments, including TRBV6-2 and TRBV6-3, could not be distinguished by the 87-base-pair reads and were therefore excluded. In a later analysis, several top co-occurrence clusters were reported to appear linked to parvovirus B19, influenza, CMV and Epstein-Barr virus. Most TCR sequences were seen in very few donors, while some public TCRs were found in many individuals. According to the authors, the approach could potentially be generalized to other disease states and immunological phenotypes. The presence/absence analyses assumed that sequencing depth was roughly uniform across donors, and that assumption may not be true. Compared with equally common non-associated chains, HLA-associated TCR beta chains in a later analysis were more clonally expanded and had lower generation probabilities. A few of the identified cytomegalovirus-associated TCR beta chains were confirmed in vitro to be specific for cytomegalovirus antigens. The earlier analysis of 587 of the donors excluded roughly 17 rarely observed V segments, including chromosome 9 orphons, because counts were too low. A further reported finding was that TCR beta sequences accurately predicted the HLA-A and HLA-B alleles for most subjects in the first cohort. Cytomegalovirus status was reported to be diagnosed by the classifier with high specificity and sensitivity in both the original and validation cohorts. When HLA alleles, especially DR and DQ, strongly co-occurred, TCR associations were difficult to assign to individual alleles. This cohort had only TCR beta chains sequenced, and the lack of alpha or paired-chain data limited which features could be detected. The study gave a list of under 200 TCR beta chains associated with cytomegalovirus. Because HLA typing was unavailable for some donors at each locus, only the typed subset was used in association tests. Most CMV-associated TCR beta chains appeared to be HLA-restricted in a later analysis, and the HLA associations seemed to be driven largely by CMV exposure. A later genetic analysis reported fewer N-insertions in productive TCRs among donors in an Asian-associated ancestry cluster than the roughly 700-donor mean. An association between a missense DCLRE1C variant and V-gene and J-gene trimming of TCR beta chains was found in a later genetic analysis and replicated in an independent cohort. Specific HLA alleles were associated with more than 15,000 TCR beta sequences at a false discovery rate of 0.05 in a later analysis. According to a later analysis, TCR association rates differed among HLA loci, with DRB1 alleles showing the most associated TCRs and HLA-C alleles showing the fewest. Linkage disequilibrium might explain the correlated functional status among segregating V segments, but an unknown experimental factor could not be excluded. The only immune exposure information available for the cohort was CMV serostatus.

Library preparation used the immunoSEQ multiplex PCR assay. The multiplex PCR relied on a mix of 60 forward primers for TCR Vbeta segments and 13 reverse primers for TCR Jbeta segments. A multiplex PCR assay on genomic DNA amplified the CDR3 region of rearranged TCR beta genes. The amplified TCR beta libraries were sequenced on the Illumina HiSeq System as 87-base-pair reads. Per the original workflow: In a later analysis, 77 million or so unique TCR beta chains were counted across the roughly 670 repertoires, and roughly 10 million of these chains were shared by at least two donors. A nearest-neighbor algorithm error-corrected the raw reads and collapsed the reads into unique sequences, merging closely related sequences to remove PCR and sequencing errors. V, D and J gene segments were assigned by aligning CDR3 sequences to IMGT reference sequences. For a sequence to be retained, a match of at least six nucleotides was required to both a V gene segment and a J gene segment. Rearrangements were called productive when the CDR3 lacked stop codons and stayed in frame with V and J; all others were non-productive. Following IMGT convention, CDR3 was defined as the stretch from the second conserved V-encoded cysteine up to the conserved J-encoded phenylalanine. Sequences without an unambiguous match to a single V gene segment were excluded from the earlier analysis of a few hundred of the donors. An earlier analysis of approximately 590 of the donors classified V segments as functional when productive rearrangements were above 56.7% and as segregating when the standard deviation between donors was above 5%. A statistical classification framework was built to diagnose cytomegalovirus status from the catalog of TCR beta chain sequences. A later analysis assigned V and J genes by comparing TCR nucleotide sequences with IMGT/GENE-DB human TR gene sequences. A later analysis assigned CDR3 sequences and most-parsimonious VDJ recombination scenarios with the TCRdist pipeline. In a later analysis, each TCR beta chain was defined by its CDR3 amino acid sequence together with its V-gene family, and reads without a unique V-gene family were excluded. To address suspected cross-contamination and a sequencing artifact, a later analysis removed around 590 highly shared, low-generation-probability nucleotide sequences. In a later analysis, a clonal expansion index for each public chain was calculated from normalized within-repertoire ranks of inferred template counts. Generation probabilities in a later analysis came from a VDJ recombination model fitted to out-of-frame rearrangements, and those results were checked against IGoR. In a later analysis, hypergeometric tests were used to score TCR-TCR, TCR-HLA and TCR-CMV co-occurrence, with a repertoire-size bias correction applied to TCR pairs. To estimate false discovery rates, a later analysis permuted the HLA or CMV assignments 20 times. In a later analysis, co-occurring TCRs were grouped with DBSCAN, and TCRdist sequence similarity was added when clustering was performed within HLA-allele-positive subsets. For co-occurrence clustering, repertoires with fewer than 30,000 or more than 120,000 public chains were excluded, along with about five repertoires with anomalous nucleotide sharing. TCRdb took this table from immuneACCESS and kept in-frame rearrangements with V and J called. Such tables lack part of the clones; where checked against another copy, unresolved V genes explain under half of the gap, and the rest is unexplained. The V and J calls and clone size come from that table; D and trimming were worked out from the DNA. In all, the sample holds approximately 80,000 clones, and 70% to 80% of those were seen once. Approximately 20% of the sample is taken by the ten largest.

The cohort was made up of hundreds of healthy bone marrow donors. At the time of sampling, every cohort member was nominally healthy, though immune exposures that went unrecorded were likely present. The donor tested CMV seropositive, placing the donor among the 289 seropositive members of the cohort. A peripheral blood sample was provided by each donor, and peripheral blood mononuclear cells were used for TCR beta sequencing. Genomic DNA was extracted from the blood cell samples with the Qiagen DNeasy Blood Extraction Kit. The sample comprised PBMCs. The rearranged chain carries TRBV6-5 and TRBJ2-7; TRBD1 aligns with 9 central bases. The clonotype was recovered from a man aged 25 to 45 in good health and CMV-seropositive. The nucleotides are TGTGCCAGCAGTTACTGGACAGGGGATAGCGAGCAGTACTTC. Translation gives CASSYWTGDSEQYF.